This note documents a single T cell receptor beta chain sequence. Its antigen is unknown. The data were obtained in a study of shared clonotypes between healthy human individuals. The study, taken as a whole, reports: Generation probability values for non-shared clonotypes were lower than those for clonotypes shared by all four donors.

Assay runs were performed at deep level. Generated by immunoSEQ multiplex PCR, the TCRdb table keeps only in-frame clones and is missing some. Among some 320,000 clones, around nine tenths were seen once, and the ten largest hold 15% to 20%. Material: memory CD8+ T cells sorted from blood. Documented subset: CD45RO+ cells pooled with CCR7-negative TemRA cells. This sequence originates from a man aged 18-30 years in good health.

For the CDR3, the DNA is TGTGCCTGGAGTGTGGGGCAGGGGGACCACGAGCAGTACTTC. Translation gives CAWSVGQGDHEQYF. The chain carries TRBV30 and TRBJ2-7, with 7 bases that match TRBD1. Per germline, CDR1 GTSNPN and CDR2 SVGIG (reference sequence). The length of the CDR3 is 14 residues. V gave up 0 bases and J gave up 5 bases; unmatched junction bases: 7. The variable domain in full, completed from reference TRBV30 and TRBJ2-7, reads SQTIHQWPATLVQPVGSPLSLECTVEGTSNPNLYWYRQAAGRGLQLLFYSVGIGQISSEVPQNLSASRPQDRQFILSSKKLLLSDSGFYLCAWSVGQGDHEQYFGPGTRLTVT.